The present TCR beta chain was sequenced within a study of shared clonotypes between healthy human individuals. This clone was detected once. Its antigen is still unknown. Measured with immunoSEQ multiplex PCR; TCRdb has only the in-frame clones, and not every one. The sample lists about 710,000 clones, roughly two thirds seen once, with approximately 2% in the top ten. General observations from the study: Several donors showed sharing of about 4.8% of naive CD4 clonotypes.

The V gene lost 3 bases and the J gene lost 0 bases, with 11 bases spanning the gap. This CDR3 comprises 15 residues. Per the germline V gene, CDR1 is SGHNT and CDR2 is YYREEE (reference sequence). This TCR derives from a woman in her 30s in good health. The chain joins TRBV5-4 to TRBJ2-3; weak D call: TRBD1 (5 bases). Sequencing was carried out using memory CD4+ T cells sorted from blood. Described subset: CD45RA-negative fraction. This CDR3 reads CASSSAAGSTDTQYF. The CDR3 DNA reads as TGTGCCAGCAGCTCCGCGGCAGGGAGCACAGATACGCAGTATTTT. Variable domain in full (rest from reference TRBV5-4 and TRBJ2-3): ETGVTQSPTHLIKTRGQQVTLRCSSQSGHNTVSWYQQALGQGPQFIFQYYREEENGRGNFPPRFSGLQFPNYSSELNVNALELDDSALYLCASSSAAGSTDTQYFGPGTRLTVL.